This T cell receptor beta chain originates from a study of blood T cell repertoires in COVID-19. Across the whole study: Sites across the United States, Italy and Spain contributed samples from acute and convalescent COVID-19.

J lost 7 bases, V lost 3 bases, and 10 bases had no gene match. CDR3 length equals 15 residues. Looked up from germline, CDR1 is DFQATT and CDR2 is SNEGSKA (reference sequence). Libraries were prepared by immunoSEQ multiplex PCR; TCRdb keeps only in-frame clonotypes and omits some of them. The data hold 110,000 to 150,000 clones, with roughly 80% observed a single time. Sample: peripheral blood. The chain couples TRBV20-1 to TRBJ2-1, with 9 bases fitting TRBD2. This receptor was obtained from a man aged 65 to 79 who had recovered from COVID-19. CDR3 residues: CSASGAGGPGNEQFF. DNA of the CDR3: TGCAGTGCTAGTGGCGCGGGAGGGCCGGGGAATGAGCAGTTCTTC.